This T cell receptor (beta chain) emerged from a study of OX40 agonist ivuxolimab in advanced cancers. General observations from the study: Averaging showed that CD8+ T cells had more expanded clones than CD4+ did. Among the lowest levels of clonal expansion were found in partial responders at 0.1-3.0 mg/kg.

This table comes from immunoSEQ multiplex PCR, and its TCRdb copy is limited to in-frame clones, with some not included. The table has roughly 40,000 clones, 70% to 90% seen once; the top ten hold about 13%. This CDR3 contains 15 residues. Germline CDR1 and CDR2: MDHEN and SYDVKM. Trimming at V came to 5 bases and at J to 2 bases, leaving 7 bases not matched to a gene. Sample share makes this clone medium-sized. No antigen is known for it. Sequencing used CD4+ or CD8+ T cells sorted from blood, obtained in a trial of the OX40 agonist ivuxolimab. V gene TRBV28 combines with J gene TRBJ2-3; 7 bases line up with TRBD2. This TCR came from an adult with an advanced solid tumor such as melanoma, head and neck, liver or kidney cancer. CDR3 protein: CASSPPSGLTDTQYF. The DNA of the CDR3 is TGTGCCAGCAGTCCACCTAGCGGTCTCACAGATACGCAGTATTTT.